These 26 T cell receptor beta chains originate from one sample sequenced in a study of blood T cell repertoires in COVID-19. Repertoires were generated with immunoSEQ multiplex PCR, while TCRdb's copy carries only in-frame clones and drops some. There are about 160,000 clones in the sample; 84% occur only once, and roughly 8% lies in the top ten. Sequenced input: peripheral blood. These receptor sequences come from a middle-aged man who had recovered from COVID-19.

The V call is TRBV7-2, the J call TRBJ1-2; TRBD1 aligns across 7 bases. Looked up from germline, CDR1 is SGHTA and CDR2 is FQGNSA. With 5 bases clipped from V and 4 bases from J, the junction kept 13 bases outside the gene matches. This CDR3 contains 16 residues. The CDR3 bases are TGTGCCAGCAGCATAAGACAGGGCCCCACAAGCTATGGCTACACCTTC. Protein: CASSIRQGPTSYGYTF.

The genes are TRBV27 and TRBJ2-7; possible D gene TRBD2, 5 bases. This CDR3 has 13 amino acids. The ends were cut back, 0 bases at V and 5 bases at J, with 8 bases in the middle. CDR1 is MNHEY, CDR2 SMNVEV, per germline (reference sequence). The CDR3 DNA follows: TGTGCCAGCAGTTTATCAGGGAGAGACGAGCAGTACTTC. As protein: CASSLSGRDEQYF.

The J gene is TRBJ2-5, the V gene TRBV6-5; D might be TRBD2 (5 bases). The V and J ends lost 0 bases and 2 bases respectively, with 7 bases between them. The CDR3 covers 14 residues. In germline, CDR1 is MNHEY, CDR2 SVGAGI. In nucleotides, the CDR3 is TGTGCCAGCAGTTACTCGAAGCGGCAAGAGACCCAGTACTTC. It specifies CASSYSKRQETQYF.

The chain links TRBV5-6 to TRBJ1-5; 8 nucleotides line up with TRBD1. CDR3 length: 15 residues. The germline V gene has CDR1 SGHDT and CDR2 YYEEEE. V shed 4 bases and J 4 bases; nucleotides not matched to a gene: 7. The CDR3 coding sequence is TGTGCCAGCAGCCCTCGGACAGGGAGAAATCAGCCCCAGCATTTT. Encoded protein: CASSPRTGRNQPQHF.

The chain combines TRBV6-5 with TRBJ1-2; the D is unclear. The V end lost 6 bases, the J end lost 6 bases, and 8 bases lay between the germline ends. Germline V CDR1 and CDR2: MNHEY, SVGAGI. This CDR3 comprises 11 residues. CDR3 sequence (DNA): TGTGCCAGCAGGAGGGAGGATGGCTACACCTTC. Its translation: CASRREDGYTF.

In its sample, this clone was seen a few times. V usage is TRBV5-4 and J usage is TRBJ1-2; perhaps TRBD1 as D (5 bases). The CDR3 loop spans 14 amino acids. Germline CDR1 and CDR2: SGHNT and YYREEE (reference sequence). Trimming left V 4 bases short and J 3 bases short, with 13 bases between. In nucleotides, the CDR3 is TGTGCCAGCAGCCCCTCTGGGGCGCACTATGGCTACACCTTC. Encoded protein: CASSPSGAHYGYTF. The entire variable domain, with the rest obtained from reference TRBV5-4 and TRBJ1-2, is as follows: ETGVTQSPTHLIKTRGQQVTLRCSSQSGHNTVSWYQQALGQGPQFIFQYYREEENGRGNFPPRFSGLQFPNYSSELNVNALELDDSALYLCASSPSGAHYGYTFGSGTRLTVV.

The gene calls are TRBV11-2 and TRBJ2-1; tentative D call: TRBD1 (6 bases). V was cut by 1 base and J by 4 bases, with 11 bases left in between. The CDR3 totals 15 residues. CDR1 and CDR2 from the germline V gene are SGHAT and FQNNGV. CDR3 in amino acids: CASSLAGTQYNEQFF. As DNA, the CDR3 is TGTGCCAGCAGCTTAGCTGGGACACAGTACAATGAGCAGTTCTTC.

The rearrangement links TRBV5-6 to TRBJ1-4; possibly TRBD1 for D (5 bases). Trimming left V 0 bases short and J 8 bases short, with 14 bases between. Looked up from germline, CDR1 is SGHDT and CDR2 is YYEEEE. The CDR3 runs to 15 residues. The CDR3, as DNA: TGTGCCAGCAGCTTGGCCAATAGGGGAGGGGAAAAACTGTTTTTT. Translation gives CASSLANRGGEKLFF.

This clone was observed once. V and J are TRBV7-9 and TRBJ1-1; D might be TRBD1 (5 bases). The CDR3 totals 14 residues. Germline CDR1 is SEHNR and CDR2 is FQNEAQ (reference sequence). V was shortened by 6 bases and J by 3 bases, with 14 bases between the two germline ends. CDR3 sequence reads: CASSRQLSHTEAFF. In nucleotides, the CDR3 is TGTGCCAGCAGTCGACAGTTGTCCCACACTGAAGCTTTCTTT.

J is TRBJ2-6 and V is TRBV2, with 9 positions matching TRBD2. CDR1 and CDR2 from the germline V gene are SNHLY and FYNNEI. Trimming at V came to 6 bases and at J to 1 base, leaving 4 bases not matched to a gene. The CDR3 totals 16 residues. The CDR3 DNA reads TGTGCCAGCAGACTAGCGGGTAGTTCTGGGGCCAACGTCCTGACTTTC. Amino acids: CASRLAGSSGANVLTF. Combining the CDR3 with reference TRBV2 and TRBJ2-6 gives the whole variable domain EPEVTQTPSHQVTQMGQEVILRCVPISNHLYFYWYRQILGQKVEFLVSFYNNEISEKSEIFDDQFSVERPDGSNFTLKIRSTKLEDSAMYFCASRLAGSSGANVLTFGAGSRLTVL.

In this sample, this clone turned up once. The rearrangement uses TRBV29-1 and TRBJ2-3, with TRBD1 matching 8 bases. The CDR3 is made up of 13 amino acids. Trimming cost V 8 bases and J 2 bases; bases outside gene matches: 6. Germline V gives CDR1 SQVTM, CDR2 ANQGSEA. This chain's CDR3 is CSSRTGNTDTQYF. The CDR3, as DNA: TGCAGCTCCCGGACAGGGAACACAGATACGCAGTATTTT.

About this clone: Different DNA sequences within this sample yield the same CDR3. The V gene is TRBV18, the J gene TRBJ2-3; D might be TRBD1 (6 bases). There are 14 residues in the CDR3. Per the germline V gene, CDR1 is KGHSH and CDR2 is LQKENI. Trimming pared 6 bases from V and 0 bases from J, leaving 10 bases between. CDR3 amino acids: CASSQGPSTDTQYF. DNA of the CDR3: TGTGCCAGCTCTCAGGGGCCGAGCACAGATACGCAGTATTTT.

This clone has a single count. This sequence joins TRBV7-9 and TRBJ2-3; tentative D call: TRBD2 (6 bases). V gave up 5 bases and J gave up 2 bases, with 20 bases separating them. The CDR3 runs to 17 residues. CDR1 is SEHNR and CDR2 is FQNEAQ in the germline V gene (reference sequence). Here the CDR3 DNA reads TGTGCCAGCAGCACAAACCTCCTAGCGACCTACACAGATACGCAGTATTTT. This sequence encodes CASSTNLLATYTDTQYF.

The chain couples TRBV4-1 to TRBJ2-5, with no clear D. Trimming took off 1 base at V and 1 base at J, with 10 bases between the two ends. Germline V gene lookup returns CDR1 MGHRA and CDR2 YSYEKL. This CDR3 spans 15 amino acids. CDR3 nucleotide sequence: TGCGCCAGCAGCCAAGTGGCAGAATCCCAAGAGACCCAGTACTTC. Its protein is CASSQVAESQETQYF.

The CDR3 is CSVLDRDYGYTF. The CDR3 DNA reads TGCAGCGTTCTGGACAGGGACTATGGCTACACCTTC. The chain is built from TRBV29-1 and TRBJ1-2; 8 bases agree with TRBD1. Germline lookup yields CDR1 SQVTM and CDR2 ANQGSEA. V was clipped by 5 bases and J by 3 bases; unmatched bases: 2. The CDR3 totals 12 residues.

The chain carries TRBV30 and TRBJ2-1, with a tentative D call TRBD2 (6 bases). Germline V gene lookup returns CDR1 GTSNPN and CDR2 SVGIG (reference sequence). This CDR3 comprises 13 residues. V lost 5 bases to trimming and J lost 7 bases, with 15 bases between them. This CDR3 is CAWAGSWGNEQFF. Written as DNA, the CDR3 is TGTGCCTGGGCGGGGTCGTGGGGAAATGAGCAGTTCTTC.

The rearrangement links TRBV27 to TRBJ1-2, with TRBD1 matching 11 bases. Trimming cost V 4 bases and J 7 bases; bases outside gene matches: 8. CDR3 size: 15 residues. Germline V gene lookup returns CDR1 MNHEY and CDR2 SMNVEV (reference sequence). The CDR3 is CASSSTWDRGGGYTF. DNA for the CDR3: TGTGCCAGCAGTTCCACGTGGGACAGGGGGGGTGGCTACACCTTC.

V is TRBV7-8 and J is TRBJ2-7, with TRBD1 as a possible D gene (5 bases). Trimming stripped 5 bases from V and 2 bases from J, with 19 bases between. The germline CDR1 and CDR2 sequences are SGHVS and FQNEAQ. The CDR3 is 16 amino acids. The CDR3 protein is CASSPFRAGLPYEQYF. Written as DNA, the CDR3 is TGTGCCAGCAGCCCCTTCCGGGCAGGGCTGCCCTACGAGCAGTACTTC.

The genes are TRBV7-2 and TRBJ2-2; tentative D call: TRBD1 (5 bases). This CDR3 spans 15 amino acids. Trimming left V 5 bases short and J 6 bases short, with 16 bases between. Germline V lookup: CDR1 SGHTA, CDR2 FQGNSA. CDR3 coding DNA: TGTGCCAGCAGCCCGAGCAGGGCCCCGTCCGGGGAGCTGTTTTTT. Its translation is CASSPSRAPSGELFF.

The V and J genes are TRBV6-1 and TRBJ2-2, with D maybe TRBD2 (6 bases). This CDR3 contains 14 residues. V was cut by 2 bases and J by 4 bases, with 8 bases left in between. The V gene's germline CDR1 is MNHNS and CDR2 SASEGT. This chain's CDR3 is CASSERGITGELFF. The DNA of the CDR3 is TGTGCCAGCAGTGAACGGGGGATCACCGGGGAGCTGTTTTTT.

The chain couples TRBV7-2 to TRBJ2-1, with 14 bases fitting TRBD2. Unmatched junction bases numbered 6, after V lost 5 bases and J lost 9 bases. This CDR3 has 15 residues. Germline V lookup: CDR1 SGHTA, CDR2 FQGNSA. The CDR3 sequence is CASSTRTSGGLEQFF. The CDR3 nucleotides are TGTGCCAGCAGCACTCGGACTAGCGGGGGGCTTGAGCAGTTCTTC.

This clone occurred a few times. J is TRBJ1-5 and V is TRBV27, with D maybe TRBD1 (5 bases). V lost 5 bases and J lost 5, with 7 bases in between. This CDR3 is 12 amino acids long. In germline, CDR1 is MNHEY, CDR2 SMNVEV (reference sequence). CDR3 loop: CASSMGHQPQHF. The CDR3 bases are TGTGCCAGCAGTATGGGGCATCAGCCCCAGCATTTT.

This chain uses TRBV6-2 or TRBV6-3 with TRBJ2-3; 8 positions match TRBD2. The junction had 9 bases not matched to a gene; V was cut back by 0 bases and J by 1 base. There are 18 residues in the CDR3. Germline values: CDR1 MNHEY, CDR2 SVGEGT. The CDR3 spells CASSYSRGGALRTDTQYF. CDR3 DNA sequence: TGTGCCAGCAGTTACTCCCGGGGGGGTGCTTTACGCACAGATACGCAGTATTTT.

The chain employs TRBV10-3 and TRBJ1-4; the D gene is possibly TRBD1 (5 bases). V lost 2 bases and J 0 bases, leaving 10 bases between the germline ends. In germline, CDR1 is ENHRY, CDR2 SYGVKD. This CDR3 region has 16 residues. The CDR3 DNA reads TGTGCCATCAGTGAGGCAGGGAGGGCAACTAATGAAAAACTGTTTTTT. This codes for CAISEAGRATNEKLFF.

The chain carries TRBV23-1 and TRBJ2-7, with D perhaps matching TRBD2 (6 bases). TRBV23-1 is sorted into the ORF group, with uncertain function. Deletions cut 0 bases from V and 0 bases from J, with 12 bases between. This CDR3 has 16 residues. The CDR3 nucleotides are TGCGCCAGCAGTCAATCGGACGGAGGGTACTCCTACGAGCAGTACTTC. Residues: CASSQSDGGYSYEQYF.

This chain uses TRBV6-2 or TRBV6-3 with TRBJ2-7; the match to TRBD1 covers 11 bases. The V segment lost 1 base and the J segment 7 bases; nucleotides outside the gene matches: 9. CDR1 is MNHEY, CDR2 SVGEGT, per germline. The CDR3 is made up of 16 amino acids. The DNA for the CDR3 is TGTGCCAGCAGTTACTTACCGGGACAGGGGGTCGGGGAGCAGTACTTC. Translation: CASSYLPGQGVGEQYF.